A selection of T cell receptor beta chains follows, all from one sample in a study of blood T cell repertoires in COVID-19. The protocol was immunoSEQ multiplex PCR, while the TCRdb copy is restricted to in-frame clones and leaves out a portion. The sample comprises roughly 100,000 clones, about 86% of which are singletons, and over 35% rests with the top ten. The sample consisted of peripheral blood. Receptor source: a man aged 80 or over with acute or convalescent COVID-19. CDR3s include the opening cysteine and the closing phenylalanine or tryptophan. The order of the fields is CDR3 DNA, CDR3 protein, V gene, D gene, J gene, clone size. A D gene is named only where the DNA matches it firmly. Size is omitted from some rows. Given values are once, few, many or a class for expanded clones.

DNA: TGTGCCAGTAGTATAGGAGGGACAGGGGTGGGTCGGACCCAGCATTTT
CDR3: CASSIGGTGVGRTQHF
V: TRBV19
D: TRBD1
J: TRBJ1-5
size: .

DNA: TGCGCCAGCAGCTTGACCGGTCCGGAGACCCAGTACTTC
CDR3: CASSLTGPETQYF
V: TRBV5-1
D: .
J: TRBJ2-5
size: few

DNA: TGTGCCAGCAGCCCCGGGGACAGGGGTAGCGGAGGAGGCTACACCTTC
CDR3: CASSPGDRGSGGGYTF
V: TRBV7-9
D: TRBD1
J: TRBJ1-2
size: .

DNA: TGTGCCAGCAGCCGAGGACAGGGGTTTAATTCACCCCTCCACTTT
CDR3: CASSRGQGFNSPLHF
V: TRBV27
D: TRBD1
J: TRBJ1-6
size: .

DNA: TGTGCCATCAGTCCGCGGGCTGATTACTATGGCTACACCTTC
CDR3: CAISPRADYYGYTF
V: TRBV10-3
D: .
J: TRBJ1-2
size: .

DNA: TGTGCCAGCAGCTTAAGGAGAAGGGGACAGGGTAATTCACCCCTCCACTTT
CDR3: CASSLRRRGQGNSPLHF
V: TRBV7-2
D: TRBD1
J: TRBJ1-6
size: .

DNA: TGTGCCACCAGTGATTTGGGAGGAGTGGGTGGCACAGATACGCAGTATTTT
CDR3: CATSDLGGVGGTDTQYF
V: TRBV24-1
D: .
J: TRBJ2-3
size: .

DNA: TGTGCCAGCAGTTACTCCTTTCAGGGGGATTCACCCCTCCACTTT
CDR3: CASSYSFQGDSPLHF
V: TRBV6-5
D: TRBD1
J: TRBJ1-6
size: .

DNA: TGCGCCAGCAGCTTGGCCTCTGGGACAGGGGCTCCCTCCTACGAGCAGTACTTC
CDR3: CASSLASGTGAPSYEQYF
V: TRBV5-1
D: TRBD1
J: TRBJ2-7
size: .

DNA: TGTGCCAGCTCACCACGTTCGGCAGCCTCAGGTGGAGGTGGCTACACCTTC
CDR3: CASSPRSAASGGGGYTF
V: TRBV18
D: .
J: TRBJ1-2
size: .

DNA: TGTGCCAGCAGTGTCGACAGCTACGAGCAGTACTTC
CDR3: CASSVDSYEQYF
V: TRBV12-3/TRBV12-4
D: .
J: TRBJ2-7
size: .

DNA: TGCGCCAGCAGCCAAGGGAGGCAGAACTACGAGCAGTACTTC
CDR3: CASSQGRQNYEQYF
V: TRBV4-1
D: .
J: TRBJ2-7
size: .

DNA: TGCAGCGTTGAAAGGGACAGGGTGCGTGGCTACACCTTC
CDR3: CSVERDRVRGYTF
V: TRBV29-1
D: TRBD1
J: TRBJ1-2
size: .

DNA: TGTGCCAGTAGTTTGACAGGGTTTCAGCCCCAGCATTTT
CDR3: CASSLTGFQPQHF
V: TRBV19
D: TRBD1
J: TRBJ1-5
size: .

DNA: TGTGCCTGGAGCAGTGTCAGGGGGACTAATGAAAAACTGTTTTTT
CDR3: CAWSSVRGTNEKLFF
V: TRBV30
D: TRBD1
J: TRBJ1-4
size: .

DNA: TGTGCCAGCAGCAGGACCCTAGAGAGGACCGGGACTAGCCTCTCCTACGAGCAGTACTTC
CDR3: CASSRTLERTGTSLSYEQYF
V: TRBV28
D: TRBD2
J: TRBJ2-7
size: few

DNA: TGTGCCAGTAGCCCAAAGAATGTGGGGGCTGACGAGCAGTACTTC
CDR3: CASSPKNVGADEQYF
V: TRBV19
D: .
J: TRBJ2-7
size: .

DNA: TGTGCCAGCAGCTTTGACAGGGGGCGAACTGAAGCTTTCTTT
CDR3: CASSFDRGRTEAFF
V: TRBV5-8
D: TRBD1
J: TRBJ1-1
size: .

DNA: TGCGCCAGCAGCAGGGAGAACAGGGCGTACGCCGGGGAGCTGTTTTTT
CDR3: CASSRENRAYAGELFF
V: TRBV5-1
D: .
J: TRBJ2-2
size: .

DNA: TGTGCCAGCAGTTTATGGGCGGGAAAGGCTGGCTACACCTTC
CDR3: CASSLWAGKAGYTF
V: TRBV27
D: .
J: TRBJ1-2
size: once

DNA: TGCAGCGCAACCCGGGACTTCGGTGGTGGAAACACCATATATTTT
CDR3: CSATRDFGGGNTIYF
V: TRBV29-1
D: .
J: TRBJ1-3
size: .

DNA: TGTGCCAGCAGTGAAGCGGGACTGGTAAACATTCAGTACTTC
CDR3: CASSEAGLVNIQYF
V: TRBV6-1
D: .
J: TRBJ2-4
size: once

DNA: TGTGCCAGCAGCTTCGACAGCTTTTACACTGAAGCTTTCTTT
CDR3: CASSFDSFYTEAFF
V: TRBV11-2
D: .
J: TRBJ1-1
size: .

DNA: TGTGCCAGCAGCTCGACAGGGACTGGAAACACCATATATTTT
CDR3: CASSSTGTGNTIYF
V: TRBV7-2
D: TRBD1
J: TRBJ1-3
size: .

DNA: TGTGCCAGCAGCTCACAGGGGGCCAACGAGCAGTACTTC
CDR3: CASSSQGANEQYF
V: TRBV5-6
D: TRBD1
J: TRBJ2-7
size: .

DNA: TGTGCCAGCAGGACGCCGGGTTCAGGGGCCAACGTCCTGACTTTC
CDR3: CASRTPGSGANVLTF
V: TRBV28
D: .
J: TRBJ2-6
size: .

DNA: TGTGCCAGCAGTGTTCCAAGGGCTAGCGGGAGAAGGACCTACAATGAGCAGTTCTTC
CDR3: CASSVPRASGRRTYNEQFF
V: TRBV2
D: TRBD2
J: TRBJ2-1
size: .

DNA: TGTGCCCATCAAGCACAGCAGAACACTGAAGCTTTCTTT
CDR3: CAHQAQQNTEAFF
V: TRBV10-3
D: .
J: TRBJ1-1
size: .

DNA: TGTGCCAGCTCAGGCGGGACAGCCTACGAGCAGTACTTC
CDR3: CASSGGTAYEQYF
V: TRBV18
D: .
J: TRBJ2-7
size: .

DNA: TGTGCCAGCAGCTTGACAGACTACAATGAGCAGTTCTTC
CDR3: CASSLTDYNEQFF
V: TRBV7-2
D: .
J: TRBJ2-1
size: .

DNA: TGTGCCAGCAGCGTAGTGGCCCAATCCCAGGGCTACACCTTC
CDR3: CASSVVAQSQGYTF
V: TRBV9
D: .
J: TRBJ1-2
size: .

DNA: TGCAGCGTCCCTAGGGGGCACGGCTACACCTTC
CDR3: CSVPRGHGYTF
V: TRBV29-1
D: TRBD1
J: TRBJ1-2
size: once

DNA: TGTGCCAGCAGTTTTGGCAGGCTCGAGCAGTACTTC
CDR3: CASSFGRLEQYF
V: TRBV2
D: .
J: TRBJ2-7
size: .

DNA: TGCAGCGCCGGGGGGTCGGACATCGAATATGGCTACACCTTC
CDR3: CSAGGSDIEYGYTF
V: TRBV29-1
D: .
J: TRBJ1-2
size: .

DNA: TGTGCCAGCTCATTGATCTCCGGGGGTTTCTATGGCTACACCTTC
CDR3: CASSLISGGFYGYTF
V: TRBV18
D: .
J: TRBJ1-2
size: .

DNA: TGTGCCAGCTCAGGGGAGCCGGGAGGGTCGGGAGAGCCCCAGCATTTT
CDR3: CASSGEPGGSGEPQHF
V: TRBV13
D: .
J: TRBJ1-5
size: once

DNA: TGTGCCATCAAGGGACAGGGAGATGAGACCCAGTACTTC
CDR3: CAIKGQGDETQYF
V: TRBV10-3
D: TRBD1
J: TRBJ2-5
size: .

DNA: TGCGCCAGCAGCCGCCGTAACGGGGAGACCCAGTACTTC
CDR3: CASSRRNGETQYF
V: TRBV5-1
D: .
J: TRBJ2-5
size: few

DNA: TGTGCCAGCAGCCGAATGGACAGTGCTGGAAACACCATATATTTT
CDR3: CASSRMDSAGNTIYF
V: TRBV7-9
D: .
J: TRBJ1-3
size: .

DNA: TGCGCCAGCAGCCGTACGGGCGGGACAGGGTACTACGAGCAGTACTTC
CDR3: CASSRTGGTGYYEQYF
V: TRBV4-1
D: TRBD1
J: TRBJ2-7
size: .

DNA: TGTGCCAGCAGCTTAGGGGGAGTTAGTTCACCCCTCCACTTT
CDR3: CASSLGGVSSPLHF
V: TRBV7-2
D: .
J: TRBJ1-6
size: .

DNA: TGTGCCAGCACCATTGCGCAGCGCAACTATGGCTACACCTTC
CDR3: CASTIAQRNYGYTF
V: TRBV28
D: .
J: TRBJ1-2
size: .

DNA: TGTGCCAGCAGCTTCACCGGGACAGGGTTTTACGAGCAGTACTTC
CDR3: CASSFTGTGFYEQYF
V: TRBV7-2
D: TRBD1
J: TRBJ2-7
size: once

DNA: TGCAGCGTTCGTCACGCGGGGAGTGGCTCTGGGGCCAACGTCCTGACTTTC
CDR3: CSVRHAGSGSGANVLTF
V: TRBV29-1
D: .
J: TRBJ2-6
size: .

DNA: TGTGCCAGCTCACCACGCGGACAGGTCTATAATTCACCCCTCCACTTT
CDR3: CASSPRGQVYNSPLHF
V: TRBV18
D: TRBD1
J: TRBJ1-6
size: .

DNA: TGCAGCGCCCATCGGGTACAGGGAGAGACCCAGTACTTC
CDR3: CSAHRVQGETQYF
V: TRBV29-1
D: .
J: TRBJ2-5
size: once